The 32 T cell receptor beta chains below all came from one sample that was sequenced in a study of post-analysis software for immune sequencing data. TCR beta cDNA libraries had unique molecular identifiers. TCRdb called the PCR reads again in MiXCR, with one record for every CDR3 protein. Among around 150,000 distinct CDR3 sequences listed, roughly 40% were seen once. Sequences were derived from blood, sampled after autologous hematopoietic stem cell transplantation. The receptor source for this set is a girl aged 10 to 17 with multiple sclerosis.

This clonotype was detected a few times. The chain recombines TRBV20-1 with TRBJ2-5; 8 bases map to TRBD1. Losses at the gene ends were 5 bases for V and 0 bases for J; bases not matched to a gene: 11. Per the germline V gene, CDR1 is DFQATT and CDR2 is SNEGSKA (reference sequence). The CDR3 is 16 residues long. For the CDR3, the DNA is TGCAGTGCTGAACCCAGACAGGGGAAGTACCAAGAGACCCAGTACTTC. Residues: CSAEPRQGKYQETQYF.

The chain is built from TRBV19 and TRBJ1-1; possible D gene TRBD1, 5 bases. From germline, CDR1 is LNHDA and CDR2 SQIVND (reference sequence). The CDR3 is made up of 13 amino acids. The V and J ends lost 7 bases and 4 bases respectively, with 13 bases between them. CDR3 in amino acids: CASTSRGGTEAFF. The CDR3 DNA reads TGTGCCAGTACATCACGGGGGGGCACTGAAGCTTTCTTT.

The chain recombines TRBV20-1 with TRBJ1-2; 10 nucleotides agree with TRBD1. V lost 6 bases, J lost 0 bases, and 1 base stayed unmatched. Germline lookup yields CDR1 DFQATT and CDR2 SNEGSKA (reference sequence). This CDR3 has 13 residues. DNA for the CDR3: TGCAGTGCAGGACAGGGGGCTAACTATGGCTACACCTTC. Encoded protein: CSAGQGANYGYTF.

This clonotype counts as medium-sized (0.01 to 0.1%). The chain is built from TRBV29-1 and TRBJ2-1, with 14 bases lining up with TRBD2. The J segment lost 0 bases and the V segment lost 3 bases, leaving 4 bases of the junction unmatched. The CDR3 contains 17 residues. Germline CDR1 reads SQVTM; CDR2 reads ANQGSEA. DNA for the CDR3: TGCAGCGTTGAGGGACTAGCGGGAGACCGCTCCTACAATGAGCAGTTCTTC. As protein: CSVEGLAGDRSYNEQFF.

This clonotype was detected only a few times. The CDR3 loop reads CSARYELFETQYF. CDR3 nucleotide sequence: TGCAGTGCTAGATATGAGCTTTTTGAGACCCAGTACTTC. The chain couples TRBV20-1 to TRBJ2-5; D is ambiguous. The germline V gene has CDR1 DFQATT and CDR2 SNEGSKA (reference sequence). The CDR3 totals 13 residues. The V end lost 2 bases, the J end lost 5 bases, and 12 bases lay between the germline ends.

This clonotype was recorded a few times. This chain joins TRBV5-1 and TRBJ2-1, with 10 bases matching TRBD2. There are 16 residues in the CDR3. Germline lookup yields CDR1 SGHRS and CDR2 YFSETQ. Losses at the gene ends were 4 bases for V and 2 bases for J; bases not matched to a gene: 6. DNA for the CDR3: TGCGCCAGCAGCAACGGACTAGCGGAAACCTACAATGAGCAGTTCTTC. Amino acids: CASSNGLAETYNEQFF.

The J gene is TRBJ2-7, the V gene TRBV18, with D possibly TRBD1 on 5 matching bases. V was shortened by 3 bases and J by 2 bases, with 14 bases between the two germline ends. Looked up from germline, CDR1 is KGHSH and CDR2 is LQKENI. This CDR3 has 15 amino acids. The CDR3 is CASSPMTVTTYEQYF. The CDR3 DNA is TGTGCCAGCTCACCCATGACAGTAACTACCTACGAGCAGTACTTC.

This clonotype came up many times. This chain uses TRBV18 with TRBJ2-7, with D unresolved. Germline V gene lookup returns CDR1 KGHSH and CDR2 LQKENI. This CDR3 spans 13 amino acids. The V end lost 6 bases, the J end lost 6 bases, and 15 bases lay between the germline ends. CDR3 sequence reads: CASSVRADGEQYF. The CDR3 bases are TGTGCCAGCTCGGTAAGGGCAGACGGCGAGCAGTACTTC.

In its sample, this clonotype was seen a few times. CDR3 bases: TGTGCCAGCAGCCCCCCGGGCCACAATGAGCAGTTCTTC. Translation gives CASSPPGHNEQFF. The V and J genes are TRBV7-4 and TRBJ2-1; D ambiguous. Trimming stripped 5 bases from V and 5 bases from J, with 10 bases between. CDR3 length equals 13 residues. The V gene's germline CDR1 is SGHVT and CDR2 SQSDAQ.

This chain uses TRBV6-5 with TRBJ2-7, with 8 bases identical to TRBD2. CDR3 length: 15 residues. V shed 5 bases and J 0 bases; nucleotides not matched to a gene: 6. The V gene's germline CDR1 is MNHEY and CDR2 SVGAGI. The CDR3 coding sequence is TGTGCCAGCAGTAGGACTAGCCTTAGCTCCTACGAGCAGTACTTC. Translated, it gives CASSRTSLSSYEQYF.

The rearrangement uses TRBV7-2 and TRBJ2-4, with TRBD2 as a possible D gene (6 bases). Trimming left V 3 bases short and J 8 bases short, with 14 bases between. CDR1 and CDR2 from the germline V gene are SGHTA and FQGNSA. This CDR3 region has 14 residues. CDR3: CASSFLGGGDIQYF. DNA for the CDR3: TGTGCCAGCAGCTTTCTCGGGGGTGGGGACATTCAGTACTTC.

The rearrangement links TRBV24-1 to TRBJ2-1, with a tentative D call TRBD2 (6 bases). CDR3 size: 15 residues. Germline V gives CDR1 KGHDR, CDR2 SFDVKD. Trimming shortened V by 4 bases and J by 7 bases, and 16 bases separated the two germline ends. The CDR3 region has the DNA TGTGCCACCAGTGACCCGGGACTCGCCGCGAATGAGCAGTTCTTC. This codes for CATSDPGLAANEQFF.

The CDR3 loop reads CASSYSTIDTQYF. The CDR3 DNA follows: TGTGCCAGCAGTTACTCCACAATTGATACGCAGTATTTT. This chain links TRBV6-6 with TRBJ2-3; unclear D gene. V was cut by 0 bases and J by 6 bases, with 7 bases left in between. In germline, CDR1 is MNHNY, CDR2 SVGAGI (reference sequence). This CDR3 is built from 13 residues.

The chain carries TRBV6-5 and TRBJ1-1; the match to TRBD1 covers 7 bases. The J segment lost 7 bases and the V segment lost 0 bases, leaving 11 bases of the junction unmatched. The germline CDR1 and CDR2 sequences are MNHEY and SVGAGI. This CDR3 has 16 amino acids. CDR3 DNA: TGTGCCAGCAGTTACTCGCCCCCTATTACAGGGGTTGAAGCTTTCTTT. This codes for CASSYSPPITGVEAFF.

This rearrangement joins TRBV28 to TRBJ2-1; 12 positions agree with TRBD2. Germline V gives CDR1 MDHEN, CDR2 SYDVKM. J was trimmed by 3 bases and V by 5 bases; bases with no gene match: 5. The CDR3 consists of 16 residues. In nucleotides, the CDR3 is TGTGCCAGCAGTCGGACTAGCGGGACCCTCTACAATGAGCAGTTCTTC. Translated: CASSRTSGTLYNEQFF. Full variable domain (missing parts from reference TRBV28 and TRBJ2-1): DVKVTQSSRYLVKRTGEKVFLECVQDMDHENMFWYRQDPGLGLRLIYFSYDVKMKEKGDIPEGYSVSREKKERFSLILESASTNQTSMYLCASSRTSGTLYNEQFFGPGTRLTVL.

This clonotype was detected many times. The chain carries TRBV5-1 and TRBJ2-1, with 13 bases lining up with TRBD2. The CDR3 contains 15 residues. Germline values: CDR1 SGHRS, CDR2 YFSETQ. With 5 bases clipped from V and 9 bases from J, the junction kept 8 bases outside the gene matches. CDR3 in amino acids: CASRPGTSGIFEQFF. The CDR3 region has the DNA TGCGCCAGCAGGCCCGGGACTAGCGGGATTTTTGAGCAGTTCTTC. The whole variable domain, filled in from reference TRBV5-1 and TRBJ2-1, reads KAGVTQTPRYLIKTRGQQVTLSCSPISGHRSVSWYQQTPGQGLQFLFEYFSETQRNKGNFPGRFSGRQFSNSRSEMNVSTLELGDSALYLCASRPGTSGIFEQFFGPGTRLTVL.

The V gene is TRBV27, the J gene TRBJ2-3; 12 positions match TRBD2. Germline assignment: CDR1 MNHEY and CDR2 SMNVEV (reference sequence). The CDR3 sequence is 15 residues long. J lost 3 bases, V lost 5 bases, and 3 bases had no gene match. CDR3 DNA: TGTGCCAGCAGTATGACTAGCGGGAGAACAGATACGCAGTATTTT. Translating gives CASSMTSGRTDTQYF.

The chain links TRBV20-1 to TRBJ2-7; D gene uncertain. Trimming took 6 bases from V and 7 from J, leaving 16 bases between them. Per germline, CDR1 DFQATT and CDR2 SNEGSKA (reference sequence). The length of the CDR3 is 12 residues. The CDR3 bases are TGCAGTGCCGTAGGACCGGCTGGAGAGCAGTACTTC. Protein product: CSAVGPAGEQYF.

The chain joins TRBV14 to TRBJ1-2, with 7 bases identical to TRBD1. The CDR3 sequence is 15 residues long. The V gene end was trimmed by 2 bases and the J gene end by 7 bases; junction bases not matched to a gene: 10. Germline values: CDR1 SGHDN, CDR2 FVKESK. The CDR3 here is CASSQTDRDVPGYTF. As DNA, the CDR3 is TGTGCCAGCAGCCAAACTGACAGGGACGTTCCTGGCTACACCTTC.

This sequence joins TRBV28 and TRBJ2-1, with D possibly being TRBD2 (6 bases). Germline V gene lookup returns CDR1 MDHEN and CDR2 SYDVKM. This CDR3 has 12 residues. V was cut by 7 bases and J by 5 bases, with 9 bases left in between. The CDR3 sequence is CASTRRDNEQFF. The CDR3 DNA is TGTGCCAGCACTAGGAGGGACAATGAGCAGTTCTTC. Based on the CDR3 plus reference TRBV28 and TRBJ2-1, the full variable domain is DVKVTQSSRYLVKRTGEKVFLECVQDMDHENMFWYRQDPGLGLRLIYFSYDVKMKEKGDIPEGYSVSREKKERFSLILESASTNQTSMYLCASTRRDNEQFFGPGTRLTVL.

This chain uses TRBV4-3 with TRBJ2-1; a weak D match, TRBD2 (7 bases). The CDR3 is 16 residues long. Germline V gives CDR1 LGHNA, CDR2 YSLEER. V shed 2 bases and J shed 2 bases, with 13 bases lying between them. In DNA form, the CDR3 reads TGCGCCAGCAGCCAAAGGGGGGGACCTACCTACAATGAGCAGTTCTTC. Translation: CASSQRGGPTYNEQFF.

In this sample, this clonotype turned up a few times. V gene TRBV5-5 combines with J gene TRBJ1-2; perhaps TRBD1 as D (6 bases). This CDR3 spans 13 amino acids. Looked up from germline, CDR1 is SGHKS and CDR2 is YYEKEE (reference sequence). The germline V and J ends were trimmed by 4 bases and 4 bases, with 11 bases remaining between them. The CDR3 region is CASSPQGFYGYTF. Written as DNA, the CDR3 is TGTGCCAGCAGCCCACAGGGTTTCTATGGCTACACCTTC.

The table lists this clonotype with a few counts. The chain links TRBV30 to TRBJ2-7; 7 nucleotides line up with TRBD1. J gave up 2 bases and V 1 base, and 8 bases lay outside the gene matches. This CDR3 spans 15 amino acids. Germline lookup yields CDR1 GTSNPN and CDR2 SVGIG (reference sequence). In DNA form, the CDR3 reads TGTGCCTGGAGTGCCGACAGGGACGGCACCTACGAGCAGTACTTC. Protein sequence: CAWSADRDGTYEQYF.

This clonotype appeared a few times. The chain is built from TRBV28 and TRBJ2-3; D ambiguous. V dropped 3 bases and J dropped 0 bases, with 10 bases sitting between them. Germline V CDR1 and CDR2: MDHEN, SYDVKM. The CDR3 extends over 15 amino acids. The CDR3, as DNA: TGTGCCAGCAGTTTCCCGGCCACCAGCACAGATACGCAGTATTTT. Translating it yields CASSFPATSTDTQYF.

The V call is TRBV6-2 or TRBV6-3, the J call TRBJ1-5, with 9 nucleotides matching TRBD1. The CDR3 extends over 17 amino acids. Germline V gene sequence: CDR1 MNHEY, CDR2 SVGEGT. The J segment lost 3 bases and the V segment lost 2 bases, leaving 8 bases of the junction unmatched. CDR3 bases: TGTGCCAGCAGTTACCAGGGACAGGGAGATCCCAATCAGCCCCAGCATTTT. This translates into CASSYQGQGDPNQPQHF.

This clonotype was observed a few times. The genes are TRBV20-1 and TRBJ2-7; D is unclear. The V gene lost 5 bases and the J gene lost 7 bases, with 15 bases spanning the gap. Looked up from germline, CDR1 is DFQATT and CDR2 is SNEGSKA (reference sequence). This CDR3 region has 12 residues. CDR3 sequence reads: CSAGLLVGEQYF. The CDR3 coding sequence is TGCAGTGCTGGGCTGTTGGTCGGGGAGCAGTACTTC.

The chain is built from TRBV20-1 and TRBJ2-1; D call uncertain. Germline loops: CDR1 DFQATT, CDR2 SNEGSKA (reference sequence). The CDR3 covers 13 residues. V was trimmed by 3 bases and J by 0 bases, leaving 6 bases between them. CDR3 sequence reads: CSASANSYNEQFF. The CDR3 region has the DNA TGCAGTGCTAGTGCCAACTCCTACAATGAGCAGTTCTTC.

The chain joins TRBV20-1 to TRBJ2-7; a possible D gene is TRBD1 (6 bases). Trimming removed 6 bases from V and 0 bases from J, with 18 bases in between. The V gene's germline CDR1 is DFQATT and CDR2 SNEGSKA (reference sequence). There are 15 residues in the CDR3. CDR3 DNA sequence: TGCAGTGCCATAAGCCCACAGGGACACTCCTACGAGCAGTACTTC. This sequence encodes CSAISPQGHSYEQYF.

The chain carries TRBV14 and TRBJ2-7, with 9 bases fitting TRBD1. With 4 bases clipped from V and 1 base from J, the junction kept 5 bases outside the gene matches. The CDR3 has 15 residues. Germline assignment: CDR1 SGHDN and CDR2 FVKESK. The CDR3 DNA follows: TGTGCCAGCAGCCTCCCGGGACAGGGTTCCTACGAGCAGTACTTC. Its translation is CASSLPGQGSYEQYF.

The sample holds a few counts of this clonotype. The chain employs TRBV28 and TRBJ1-4; D gene unclear. Trimming cost V 2 bases and J 8 bases, with 9 bases left between them. The CDR3 is 13 amino acids. The germline V gene encodes CDR1 MDHEN and CDR2 SYDVKM. CDR3 amino acids: CASSLMGFEKLFF. For the CDR3, the DNA is TGTGCCAGCAGTTTAATGGGGTTCGAAAAACTGTTTTTT.

In the case of this clonotype: Germline and junction disagree at one end, which may indicate a read error. This chain links TRBV7-8 with TRBJ2-7; D not certain. The CDR3 consists of 15 residues. Germline CDR1 and CDR2: SGHVS and FQNEAQ. The CDR3 DNA is TGTACCAGCAGCTTAGAGCTGGTAAGCTCCTACGAGCAGTACTTC. It encodes CTSSLELVSSYEQYF.

This clonotype occurred many times. V is TRBV28 and J is TRBJ2-7, with D unresolved. Per the germline V gene, CDR1 is MDHEN and CDR2 is SYDVKM. Trimming took 4 bases from V and 4 from J, leaving 11 bases between them. The CDR3 has 13 residues. As DNA, the CDR3 is TGTGCCAGCAGTTCCAATGGGCTTTACGAGCAGTACTTC. This gives the protein CASSSNGLYEQYF.